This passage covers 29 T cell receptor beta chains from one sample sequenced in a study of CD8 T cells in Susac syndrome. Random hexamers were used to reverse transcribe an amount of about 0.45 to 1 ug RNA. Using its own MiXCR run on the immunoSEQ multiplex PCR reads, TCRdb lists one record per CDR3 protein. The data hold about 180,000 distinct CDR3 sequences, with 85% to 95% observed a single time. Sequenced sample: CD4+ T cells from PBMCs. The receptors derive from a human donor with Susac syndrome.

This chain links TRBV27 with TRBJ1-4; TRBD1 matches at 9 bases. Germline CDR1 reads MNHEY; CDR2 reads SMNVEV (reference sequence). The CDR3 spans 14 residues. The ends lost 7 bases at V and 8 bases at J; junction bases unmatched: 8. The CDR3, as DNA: TGTGCCAGCATGCCATGGACAGGGGACGAAAAACTGTTTTTT. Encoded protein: CASMPWTGDEKLFF.

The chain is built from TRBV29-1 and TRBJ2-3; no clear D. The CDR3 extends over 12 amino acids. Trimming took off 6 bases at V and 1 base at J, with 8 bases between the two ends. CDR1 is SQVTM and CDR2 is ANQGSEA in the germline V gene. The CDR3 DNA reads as TGCAGCGTGATGATTGGCACAGATACGCAGTATTTT. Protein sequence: CSVMIGTDTQYF.

As DNA, the CDR3 is TGTGCCACCAGTGATGGGACAGCGTCGGCCTTAGAGACCCAGTACTTC. It encodes CATSDGTASALETQYF. The V call is TRBV24-1, the J call TRBJ2-5, with TRBD1 identical over 7 bases. Germline lookup yields CDR1 KGHDR and CDR2 SFDVKD. The V segment lost 3 bases and the J segment 4 bases; nucleotides outside the gene matches: 10. The CDR3 contains 16 residues.

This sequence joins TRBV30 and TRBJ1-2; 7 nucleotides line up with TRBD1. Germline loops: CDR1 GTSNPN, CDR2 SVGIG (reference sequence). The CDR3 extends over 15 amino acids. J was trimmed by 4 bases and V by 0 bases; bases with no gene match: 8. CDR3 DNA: TGTGCCTGGAGTGTACCCGAGACAGGGATCTATGGCTACACCTTC. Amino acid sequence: CAWSVPETGIYGYTF.

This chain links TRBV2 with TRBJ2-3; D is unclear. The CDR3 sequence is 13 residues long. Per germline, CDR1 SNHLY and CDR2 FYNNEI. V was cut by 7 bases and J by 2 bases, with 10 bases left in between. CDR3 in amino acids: CASNMIPTDTQYF. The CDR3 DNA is TGTGCCAGCAACATGATTCCCACAGATACGCAGTATTTT.

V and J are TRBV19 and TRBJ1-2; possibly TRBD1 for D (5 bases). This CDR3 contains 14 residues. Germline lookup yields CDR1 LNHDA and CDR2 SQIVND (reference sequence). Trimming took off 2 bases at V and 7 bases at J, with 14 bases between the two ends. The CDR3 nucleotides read TGTGCCAGTAGTATATTAACAGGACGAGTTGGCTACACCTTC. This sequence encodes CASSILTGRVGYTF. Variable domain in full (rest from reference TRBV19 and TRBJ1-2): DGGITQSPKYLFRKEGQNVTLSCEQNLNHDAMYWYRQDPGQGLRLIYYSQIVNDFQKGDIAEGYSVSREKKESFPLTVTSAQKNPTAFYLCASSILTGRVGYTFGSGTRLTVV.

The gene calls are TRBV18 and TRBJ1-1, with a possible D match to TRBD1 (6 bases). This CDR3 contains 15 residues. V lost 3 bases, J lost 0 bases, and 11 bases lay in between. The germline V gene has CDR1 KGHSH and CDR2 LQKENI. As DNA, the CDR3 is TGTGCCAGCTCACCCTCGGACAGTGTGAACACTGAAGCTTTCTTT. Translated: CASSPSDSVNTEAFF.

CDR3 coding DNA: TGTGCCAGCAGCTTCAACAGGGACCAGGAGCAGTACTTC. Encoded protein: CASSFNRDQEQYF. V gene TRBV11-2 combines with J gene TRBJ2-7; D perhaps matches TRBD1 (6 bases). The germline V gene has CDR1 SGHAT and CDR2 FQNNGV. With 3 bases removed from V and 7 bases from J, the gap between germline ends came to 13 bases. The CDR3 consists of 13 residues.

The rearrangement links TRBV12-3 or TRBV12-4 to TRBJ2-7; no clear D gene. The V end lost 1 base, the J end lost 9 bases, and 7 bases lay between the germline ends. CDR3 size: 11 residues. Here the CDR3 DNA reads TGTGCCAGCAGTTTAGGGCAAACGCAGTACTTC. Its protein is CASSLGQTQYF.

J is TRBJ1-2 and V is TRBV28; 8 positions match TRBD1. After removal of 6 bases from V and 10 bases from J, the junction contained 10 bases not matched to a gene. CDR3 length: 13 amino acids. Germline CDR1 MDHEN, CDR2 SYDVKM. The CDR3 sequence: CASRTRGQGFYTF. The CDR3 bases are TGTGCCAGCAGGACACGAGGACAGGGTTTCTACACCTTC.

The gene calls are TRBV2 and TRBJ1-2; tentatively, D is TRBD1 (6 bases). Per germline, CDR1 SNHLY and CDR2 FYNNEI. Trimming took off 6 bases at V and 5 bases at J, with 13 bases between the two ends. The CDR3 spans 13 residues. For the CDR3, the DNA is TGTGCCAGCAGCAGGGGCGTCATTTATGGCTACACCTTC. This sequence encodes CASSRGVIYGYTF.

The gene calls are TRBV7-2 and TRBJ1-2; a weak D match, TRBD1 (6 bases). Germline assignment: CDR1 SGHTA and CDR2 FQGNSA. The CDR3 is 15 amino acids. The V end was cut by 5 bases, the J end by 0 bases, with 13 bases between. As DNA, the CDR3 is TGTGCCAGCAGCCAGCGGACAGCTACTAACTATGGCTACACCTTC. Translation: CASSQRTATNYGYTF. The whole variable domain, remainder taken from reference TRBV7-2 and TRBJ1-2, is GAGVSQSPSNKVTEKGKDVELRCDPISGHTALYWYRQSLGQGLEFLIYFQGNSAPDKSGLPSDRFSAERTGGSVSTLTIQRTQQEDSAVYLCASSQRTATNYGYTFGSGTRLTVV.

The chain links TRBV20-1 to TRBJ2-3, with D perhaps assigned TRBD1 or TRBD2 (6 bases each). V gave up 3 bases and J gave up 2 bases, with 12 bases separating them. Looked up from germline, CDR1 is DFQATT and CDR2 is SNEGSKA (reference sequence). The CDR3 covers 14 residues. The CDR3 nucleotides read TGCAGTGCTAGTGAGGGGGGTGACACAGATACGCAGTATTTT. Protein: CSASEGGDTDTQYF.

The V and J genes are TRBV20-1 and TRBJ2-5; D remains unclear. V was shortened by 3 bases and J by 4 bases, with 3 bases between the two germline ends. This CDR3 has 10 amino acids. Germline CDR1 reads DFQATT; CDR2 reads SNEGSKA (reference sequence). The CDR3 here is CSARAETQYF. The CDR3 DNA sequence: TGCAGTGCTAGGGCAGAGACCCAGTACTTC.

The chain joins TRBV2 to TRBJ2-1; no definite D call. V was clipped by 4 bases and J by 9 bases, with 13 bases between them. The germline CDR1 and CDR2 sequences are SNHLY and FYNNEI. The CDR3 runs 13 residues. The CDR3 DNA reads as TGTGCCAGCAGTGTTCACTATAAAGCTGAGCAGTTCTTC. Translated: CASSVHYKAEQFF.

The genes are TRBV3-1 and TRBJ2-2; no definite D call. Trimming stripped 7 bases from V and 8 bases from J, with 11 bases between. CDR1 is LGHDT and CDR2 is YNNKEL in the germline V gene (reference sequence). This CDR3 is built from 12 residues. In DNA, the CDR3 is TGTGCCAGCACCGAGTACCAGGGGGAGCTGTTTTTT. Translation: CASTEYQGELFF.

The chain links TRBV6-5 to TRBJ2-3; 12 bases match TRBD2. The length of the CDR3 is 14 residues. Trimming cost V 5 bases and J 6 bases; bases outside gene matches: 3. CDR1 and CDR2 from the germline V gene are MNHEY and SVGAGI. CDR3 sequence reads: CASSGGTSGDTQYF. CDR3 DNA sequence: TGTGCCAGCAGTGGTGGGACTAGCGGGGATACGCAGTATTTT.

CDR3 sequence: CASSQDIGGGYTF. DNA for the CDR3: TGTGCCAGCAGCCAAGATATAGGGGGAGGCTACACCTTC. The chain links TRBV14 to TRBJ1-2; TRBD1 is a possible D gene (6 bases). V gave up 0 bases and J gave up 8 bases, with 10 bases separating them. CDR1 is SGHDN and CDR2 is FVKESK in the germline V gene. The CDR3 loop spans 13 amino acids.

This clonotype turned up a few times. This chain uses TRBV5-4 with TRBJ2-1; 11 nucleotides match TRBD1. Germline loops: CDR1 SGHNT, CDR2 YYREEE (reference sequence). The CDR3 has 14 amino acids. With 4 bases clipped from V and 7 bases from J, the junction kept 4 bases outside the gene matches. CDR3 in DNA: TGTGCCAGCAGCCCGGACAGGGGGCGAAATGAGCAGTTCTTC. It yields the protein CASSPDRGRNEQFF.

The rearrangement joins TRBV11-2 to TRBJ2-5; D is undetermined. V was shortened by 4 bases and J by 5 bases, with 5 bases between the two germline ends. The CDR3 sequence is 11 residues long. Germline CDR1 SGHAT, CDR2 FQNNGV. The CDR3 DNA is TGTGCCAGCAGCTCCTTGGAGACCCAGTACTTC. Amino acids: CASSSLETQYF. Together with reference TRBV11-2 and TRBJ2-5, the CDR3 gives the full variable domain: EAGVAQSPRYKIIEKRQSVAFWCNPISGHATLYWYQQILGQGPKLLIQFQNNGVVDDSQLPKDRFSAERLKGVDSTLKIQPAKLEDSAVYLCASSSLETQYFGPGTRLLVL.

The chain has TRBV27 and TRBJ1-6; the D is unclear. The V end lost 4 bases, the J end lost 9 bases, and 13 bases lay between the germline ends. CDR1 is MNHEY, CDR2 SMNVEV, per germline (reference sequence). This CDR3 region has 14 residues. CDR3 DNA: TGTGCCAGCAGTTCCCCTGGTCAGGCTTCACCCCTCCACTTT. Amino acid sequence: CASSSPGQASPLHF.

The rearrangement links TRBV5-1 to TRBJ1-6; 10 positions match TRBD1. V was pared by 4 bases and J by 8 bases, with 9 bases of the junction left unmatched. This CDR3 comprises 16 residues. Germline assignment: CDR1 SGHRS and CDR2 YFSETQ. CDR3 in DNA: TGCGCCAGCAGCCCCACCGCCGGGACAGGGGATTCACCCCTCCACTTT. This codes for CASSPTAGTGDSPLHF. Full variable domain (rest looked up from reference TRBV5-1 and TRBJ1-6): KAGVTQTPRYLIKTRGQQVTLSCSPISGHRSVSWYQQTPGQGLQFLFEYFSETQRNKGNFPGRFSGRQFSNSRSEMNVSTLELGDSALYLCASSPTAGTGDSPLHFGNGTRLTVT.

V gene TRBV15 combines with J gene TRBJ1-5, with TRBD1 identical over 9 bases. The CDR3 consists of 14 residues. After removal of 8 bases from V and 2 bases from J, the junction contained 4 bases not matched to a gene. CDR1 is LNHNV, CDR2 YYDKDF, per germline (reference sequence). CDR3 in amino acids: CATQTGGGNQPQHF. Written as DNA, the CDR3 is TGTGCCACCCAGACAGGGGGAGGCAATCAGCCCCAGCATTTT.

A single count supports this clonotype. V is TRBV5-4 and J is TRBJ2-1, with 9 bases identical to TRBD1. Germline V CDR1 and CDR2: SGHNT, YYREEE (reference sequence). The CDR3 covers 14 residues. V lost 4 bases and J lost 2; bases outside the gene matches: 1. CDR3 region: CASSRQGAYNEQFF. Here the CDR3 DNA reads TGTGCCAGCAGCCGACAGGGGGCCTACAATGAGCAGTTCTTC.

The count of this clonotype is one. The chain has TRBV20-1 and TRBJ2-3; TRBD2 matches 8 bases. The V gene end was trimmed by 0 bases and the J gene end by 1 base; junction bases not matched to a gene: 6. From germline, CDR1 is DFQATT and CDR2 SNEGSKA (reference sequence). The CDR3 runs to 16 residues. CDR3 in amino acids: CSARDLSGGGTDTQYF. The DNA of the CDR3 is TGCAGTGCTAGAGATCTATCGGGGGGGGGCACAGATACGCAGTATTTT.

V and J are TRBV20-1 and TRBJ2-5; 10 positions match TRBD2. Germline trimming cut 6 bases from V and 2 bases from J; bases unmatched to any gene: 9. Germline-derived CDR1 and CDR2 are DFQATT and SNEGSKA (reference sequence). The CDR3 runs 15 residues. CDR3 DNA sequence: TGCAGTGCCCTTCGAGGAGCGGGGGGGCAAGAGACCCAGTACTTC. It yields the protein CSALRGAGGQETQYF.

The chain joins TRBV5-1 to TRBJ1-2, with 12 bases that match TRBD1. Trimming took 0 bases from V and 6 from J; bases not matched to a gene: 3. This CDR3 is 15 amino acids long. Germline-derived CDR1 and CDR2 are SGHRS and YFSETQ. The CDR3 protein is CASSLGDRGLDGYTF. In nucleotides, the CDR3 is TGCGCCAGCAGCTTGGGGGACAGGGGGCTGGATGGCTACACCTTC.

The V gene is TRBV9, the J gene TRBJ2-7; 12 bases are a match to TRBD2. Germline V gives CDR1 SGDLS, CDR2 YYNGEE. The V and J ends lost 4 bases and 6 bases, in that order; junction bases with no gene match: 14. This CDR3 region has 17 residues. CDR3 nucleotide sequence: TGTGCCAGCAGCCCCCACTCCACACTAGCGGGGGGTTTCGAGCAGTACTTC. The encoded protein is CASSPHSTLAGGFEQYF.

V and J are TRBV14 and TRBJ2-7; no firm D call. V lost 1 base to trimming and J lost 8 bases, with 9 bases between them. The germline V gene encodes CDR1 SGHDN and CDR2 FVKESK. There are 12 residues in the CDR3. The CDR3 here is CASSQVPEKQYF. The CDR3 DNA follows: TGTGCCAGCAGCCAAGTCCCTGAAAAGCAGTACTTC. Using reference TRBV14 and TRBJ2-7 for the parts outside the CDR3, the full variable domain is EAGVTQFPSHSVIEKGQTVTLRCDPISGHDNLYWYRRVMGKEIKFLLHFVKESKQDESGMPNNRFLAERTGGTYSTLKVQPAELEDSGVYFCASSQVPEKQYFGPGTRLTVT.